The sequence of this TCR beta chain was determined in a study of post-analysis software for immune sequencing data (dated by TCRdb to between 2015 and 2017). Broadly, across the study: The recorded disease courses included relapsing-remitting, secondary progressive and progressive-relapsing multiple sclerosis, and some patients had no subtype annotation. The patient repertoires were set against 10 or so previously published healthy control repertoires from donors whose ages ranged from roughly 6 to 26 years. A subset of samples was prepared in parallel using single-end sample barcoding, then pooled and co-amplified after Illumina adapter ligation. General study outcomes and caveats: The control group was slightly older than the multiple sclerosis patient group. Multiple sclerosis patients had significantly lower normalized Chao1 diversity than controls, a result that suggests substantial peripheral T-cell clonal expansion. Strong co-clustering of samples prepared in the same batch was shown by direct clustering with F measure, prompting a batch-effect correction. Significantly higher frequencies in patients than in controls were found for a few TRBV segments, including TRBV5-6, TRBV5-1 and TRBV20-1.

To prepare the library, PCR was applied. Sequencing took place on an Illumina HiSeq 2500. Unique molecular identifiers were incorporated into TCR beta cDNA libraries to reduce PCR and sequencing biases. Every 1 to 10 million input T cells yielded about 500,000 cDNA molecules, meaning each molecule approximated one T cell. The patient libraries were prepared and sequenced with the same protocol used for the earlier healthy control dataset. Within a given batch, samples were prepared together, multiplexed and sequenced on the same HiSeq lane. The original pipeline was this. Raw barcoded reads were processed with MIGEC, discarding single-read molecular identifier groups before consensus assembly and CDR3 extraction. VDJtools was used for post-analysis of the clonotype tables, and diversity was normalized by down-sampling every dataset to the size of the smallest sample. Repertoire overlap clustering matched CDR3 amino acid but not nucleotide sequences to correct batch-related cross-sample contamination. TCRdb reprocessing: public reads trimmed at Q25 with fastp, clones called with MiXCR, in-frame beta chains kept. Rows merge per CDR3 protein into single entries with the most common DNA and genes. These V and J calls originate from TCRdb's pipeline instead of the authors' own analysis. The sample contains about 800,000 distinct CDR3 sequences, 25% to 30% of them found a single time. 0.5% to 0.6% of the sample lies in the top ten.

This clonotype has only a few counts. What this receptor recognizes is not known. One base away there is no much larger clone; base qualities are not given. V has 6 bases trimmed and J has 5 bases trimmed; junction bases matching no gene number 14. The CDR3 measures 16 amino acids from cysteine to phenylalanine. Just CDR3 DNA is preserved here, 48 bases in frame from base 1. To demonstrate the VDJtools post-analysis software, the study profiled TCR beta repertoires from the peripheral blood of 13 young patients with multiple sclerosis. The patients with multiple sclerosis were children and adolescents between about 6 and 15 years of age.

The rearrangement joined TRBV12-3 or TRBV12-4 to TRBJ2-7; TRBD1 lines up with 9 middle nucleotides. Sequencing input: blood. The sequence derives from a girl under 18 with multiple sclerosis. The CDR3 reads as follows: CASSPANTGGQNEQYF. DNA sequence: TGTGCCAGCAGCCCCGCGAACACAGGGGGCCAGAACGAGCAGTACTTC.